Listed below are T cell receptor beta chains from one sample, sequenced in a study of response to subunit inactivated influenza vaccine. TCRdb reanalysed the RT-PCR reads using MiXCR and keeps one entry per CDR3 protein. The sample records approximately 520,000 distinct CDR3 sequences, around 25% being singletons. This specimen consisted of CD4+ T cells sorted from PBMCs, obtained 5 days after vaccination. All receptors come from a man aged 45-65 years who received an inactivated influenza vaccine. Each CDR3 is given with its conserved first and last residue. D genes are given only for firm matches. Size is omitted from some rows. Given values are once, few, many or a class for expanded clones.

d_gene	v_gene	j_gene	abundance	CDR3nt	CDR3aa
TRBD1	TRBV7-2	TRBJ2-7	few	TGTGCCAGCGCCAGGGGGTACAGCTCCTACGAGCAGTACTTC	CASARGYSSYEQYF
.	TRBV6-5	TRBJ2-2	few	TGTGCCAGCAGTTACTCCGACAGGAACACCGGGGAGCTGTTTTTT	CASSYSDRNTGELFF
.	TRBV29-1	TRBJ2-3	many	TGCAGCGTTGAGGGTCGTCTCGGGAGAGACACAGATACGCAGTATTTT	CSVEGRLGRDTDTQYF
.	TRBV4-3	TRBJ1-2	few	TGCGCCAGCAGCCAAGATGTGGGGGCAGCACGCCTTAACTATGGCTACACCTTC	CASSQDVGAARLNYGYTF
.	TRBV3-1	TRBJ1-5	.	TGTGCCAGCAGCCAAGATATTAGACAGAATCAGCCCCAGCATTTT	CASSQDIRQNQPQHF
TRBD1	TRBV7-2	TRBJ2-5	.	TGTGCCAGCAGCTTATCGCTCAGGGGGTGGGAGACCCAGTACTTC	CASSLSLRGWETQYF
.	TRBV6-5	TRBJ1-5	.	TGTGCCAGCAGTTCAGGGCCTAATAGCAATCAGCCCCAGCATTTT	CASSSGPNSNQPQHF
.	TRBV6-1	TRBJ1-2	.	TGTGCCAGCAGGGGGACGGGAGGTTATGGCTACACCTTC	CASRGTGGYGYTF
TRBD2	TRBV10-3	TRBJ2-7	.	TGTGCCACCCGTCCTTTTGGACTAGCGGGAGAAGGGCGCTACGAGCAGTACTTC	CATRPFGLAGEGRYEQYF
TRBD1	TRBV2	TRBJ1-1	.	TGTGCCAGCAGTGAACAGGACAGGGTCACTGAAGCTTTCTTT	CASSEQDRVTEAFF
.	TRBV20-1	TRBJ1-6	.	TGCAGTGCTAGCGCCGCGAGTTCACCCCTCCACTTT	CSASAASSPLHF
.	TRBV12-3/TRBV12-4	TRBJ2-1	few	TGTGCCAGCAGTTGGAGGGACTACAATGAGCAGTTCTTC	CASSWRDYNEQFF
TRBD2	TRBV6-2/TRBV6-3	TRBJ2-1	.	TGTGCCAGCAGTATGGGACTAGCGGGAGGGCAGTTCTTC	CASSMGLAGGQFF
.	TRBV12-3/TRBV12-4	TRBJ1-4	.	TGTGCCAGCAATTACGGGGGGCCCACTAATGAAAAACTGTTTTTT	CASNYGGPTNEKLFF
.	TRBV5-1	TRBJ1-2	.	TGCGCCAGCAGCTTGGACCTCGGTCGTTATGGCTACACCTTC	CASSLDLGRYGYTF
.	TRBV20-1	TRBJ1-1	.	TGCAGTGCTAGAGATCAGGGGAGTCACACTGAAGCTTTCTTT	CSARDQGSHTEAFF
.	TRBV5-1	TRBJ2-3	.	TGCGCCAGCAGCTTACAGGGTGACGATACGCAGTATTTT	CASSLQGDDTQYF
.	TRBV4-2	TRBJ1-2	few	TGTGCCAGCAGCCTCGAGGGGATTAACTATGGCTACACCTTC	CASSLEGINYGYTF
.	TRBV5-1	TRBJ2-7	few	TGCGCCAGCAGCCGTGGGGGGAGCAACGAGCAGTACTTC	CASSRGGSNEQYF
.	TRBV18	TRBJ2-7	few	TGTGCCAGCTCCCCGTTATTGGTCGGCTCCTACGAGCAGTACTTC	CASSPLLVGSYEQYF
.	TRBV5-6	TRBJ2-7	.	TGTGCCAGCAGCGGGCCGACACGATCGAACGAGCAGTACTTC	CASSGPTRSNEQYF
TRBD1	TRBV10-3	TRBJ1-1	.	TGTGCCATCAGTAGGGACAGTAACACTGAAGCTTTCTTT	CAISRDSNTEAFF
.	TRBV4-3	TRBJ1-2	.	TGCGCCAGCAGCCTCTTGCTGGGTGACGGCTACACCTTC	CASSLLLGDGYTF
TRBD1	TRBV12-3/TRBV12-4	TRBJ1-1	.	TGTGCCAGCAGCCCCAGACAGGGGACCACTGAAGCTTTCTTT	CASSPRQGTTEAFF
TRBD1	TRBV7-2	TRBJ1-1	few	TGTGCCAGCAGCTTATCCCAGACAGGGTTGGATGAAGCTTTCTTT	CASSLSQTGLDEAFF
.	TRBV12-3/TRBV12-4	TRBJ2-5	once	TGTGCCAGCAGTTTCTCCCGTGCGACCCAGTACTTC	CASSFSRATQYF
TRBD2	TRBV10-3	TRBJ2-1	.	TGTGCCATCAGCGCCAGGACTAGCGGGGGGGCCCTCTCCTACAATGAGCAGTTCTTC	CAISARTSGGALSYNEQFF
TRBD1	TRBV7-2	TRBJ1-2	.	TGTGCCAGCAGCTTAGACAGGGGCTGGTATGGCTACACCTTC	CASSLDRGWYGYTF
.	TRBV7-9	TRBJ2-7	once	TGTGCCAGCACCCTAGTGGAGGGCCCCTACGAGCAGTACTTC	CASTLVEGPYEQYF
TRBD1	TRBV24-1	TRBJ2-5	.	TGTGCCACCAGTGATCCGGGACAGGGAGGAGAGACCCAGTACTTC	CATSDPGQGGETQYF
.	TRBV13	TRBJ2-5	few	TGTGCCAGCAGCCCTATTACCCTAGAGACCCAGTACTTC	CASSPITLETQYF